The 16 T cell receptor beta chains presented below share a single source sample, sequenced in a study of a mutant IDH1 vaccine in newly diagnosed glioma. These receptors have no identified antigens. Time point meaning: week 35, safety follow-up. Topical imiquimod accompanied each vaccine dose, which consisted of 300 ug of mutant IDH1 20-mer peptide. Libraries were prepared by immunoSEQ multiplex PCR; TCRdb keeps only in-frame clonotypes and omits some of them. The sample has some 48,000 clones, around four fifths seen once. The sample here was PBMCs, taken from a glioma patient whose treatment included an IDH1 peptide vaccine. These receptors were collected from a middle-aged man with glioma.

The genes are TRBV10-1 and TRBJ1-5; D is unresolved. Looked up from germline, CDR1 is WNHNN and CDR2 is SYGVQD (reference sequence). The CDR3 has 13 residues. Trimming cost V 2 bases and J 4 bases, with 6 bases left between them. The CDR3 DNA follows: TGCGCCAGCAGTGAGAACAGAAATCAGCCCCAGCATTTT. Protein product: CASSENRNQPQHF.

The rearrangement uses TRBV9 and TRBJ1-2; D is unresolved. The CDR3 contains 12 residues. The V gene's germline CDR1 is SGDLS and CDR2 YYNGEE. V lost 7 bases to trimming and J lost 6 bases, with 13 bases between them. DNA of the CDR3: TGTGCCAGCTACGCACGGGCTGATGGCTACACCTTC. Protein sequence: CASYARADGYTF.

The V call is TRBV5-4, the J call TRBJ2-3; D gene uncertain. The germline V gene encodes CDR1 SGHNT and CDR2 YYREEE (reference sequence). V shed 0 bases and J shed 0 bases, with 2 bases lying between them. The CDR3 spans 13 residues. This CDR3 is CASSLGSTDTQYF. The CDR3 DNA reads TGTGCCAGCAGCTTGGGGAGCACAGATACGCAGTATTTT. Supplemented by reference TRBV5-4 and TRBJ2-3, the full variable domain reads ETGVTQSPTHLIKTRGQQVTLRCSSQSGHNTVSWYQQALGQGPQFIFQYYREEENGRGNFPPRFSGLQFPNYSSELNVNALELDDSALYLCASSLGSTDTQYFGPGTRLTVL.

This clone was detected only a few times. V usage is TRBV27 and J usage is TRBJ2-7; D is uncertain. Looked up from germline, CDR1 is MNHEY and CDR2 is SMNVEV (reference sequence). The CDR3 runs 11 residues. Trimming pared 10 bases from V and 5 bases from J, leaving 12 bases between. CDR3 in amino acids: CATALVNEQYF. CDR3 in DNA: TGTGCCACCGCCTTGGTTAACGAGCAGTACTTC.

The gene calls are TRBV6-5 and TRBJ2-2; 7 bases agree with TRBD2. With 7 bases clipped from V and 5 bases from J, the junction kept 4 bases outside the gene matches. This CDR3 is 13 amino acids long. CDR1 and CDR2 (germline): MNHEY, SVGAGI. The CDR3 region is CASTTGGTGELFF. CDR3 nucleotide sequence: TGTGCCAGCACAACCGGGGGGACCGGGGAGCTGTTTTTT.

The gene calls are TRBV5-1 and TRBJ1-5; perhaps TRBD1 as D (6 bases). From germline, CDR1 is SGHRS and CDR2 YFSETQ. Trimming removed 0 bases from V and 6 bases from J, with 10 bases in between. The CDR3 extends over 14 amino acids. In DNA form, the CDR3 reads TGCGCCAGCAGCTTGGAGGGGGGACTTCAGCCCCAGCATTTT. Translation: CASSLEGGLQPQHF. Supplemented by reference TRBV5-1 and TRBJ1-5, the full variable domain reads KAGVTQTPRYLIKTRGQQVTLSCSPISGHRSVSWYQQTPGQGLQFLFEYFSETQRNKGNFPGRFSGRQFSNSRSEMNVSTLELGDSALYLCASSLEGGLQPQHFGDGTRLSIL.

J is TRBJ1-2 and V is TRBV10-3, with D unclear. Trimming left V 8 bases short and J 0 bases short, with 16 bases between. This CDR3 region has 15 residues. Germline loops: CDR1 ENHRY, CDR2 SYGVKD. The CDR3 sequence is CAIPGGDPANYGYTF. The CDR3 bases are TGTGCCATCCCCGGTGGCGACCCCGCTAACTATGGCTACACCTTC.

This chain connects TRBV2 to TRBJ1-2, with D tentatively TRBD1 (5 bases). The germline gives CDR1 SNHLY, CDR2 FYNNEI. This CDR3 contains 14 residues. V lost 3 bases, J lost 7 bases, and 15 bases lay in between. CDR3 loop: CASSEVRGFGGYTF. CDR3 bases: TGTGCCAGCAGTGAGGTTCGGGGGTTTGGTGGCTACACCTTC.

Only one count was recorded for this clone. The CDR3 loop is CASSRQSPASYNSPLHF. The CDR3 nucleotides are TGCGCCAGCAGCCGACAGTCGCCGGCCTCCTATAATTCACCCCTCCACTTT. J is TRBJ1-6 and V is TRBV5-1; D possibly corresponds to TRBD1 (5 bases). Germline-derived CDR1 and CDR2 are SGHRS and YFSETQ. This CDR3 has 17 amino acids. V was pared by 4 bases and J by 0 bases, with 14 bases between.

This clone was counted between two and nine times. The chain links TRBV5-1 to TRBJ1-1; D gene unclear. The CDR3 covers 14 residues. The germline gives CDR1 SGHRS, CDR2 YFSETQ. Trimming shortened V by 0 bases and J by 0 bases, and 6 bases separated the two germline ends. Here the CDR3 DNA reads TGCGCCAGCAGCTTGGTTACCATGAACACTGAAGCTTTCTTT. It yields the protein CASSLVTMNTEAFF.

CDR3 nucleotide sequence: TGTGCCAGCAGTGAAGCGCTAGATTACGAGCAGTACTTC. This sequence encodes CASSEALDYEQYF. The V call is TRBV6-1, the J call TRBJ2-7; D remains ambiguous. The CDR3 covers 13 residues. Germline CDR1 MNHNS, CDR2 SASEGT. V lost 0 bases and J 4 bases, leaving 7 bases between the germline ends.

CDR3 in DNA: TGTGCCAGCCGAAGCTGGACAGGGGAAAATTCACCCCTCCACTTT. This encodes CASRSWTGENSPLHF. The chain uses TRBV6-1 and TRBJ1-6; 9 nucleotides align to TRBD1. This CDR3 contains 15 residues. The J segment lost 7 bases and the V segment lost 8 bases, leaving 9 bases of the junction unmatched. Germline loops: CDR1 MNHNS, CDR2 SASEGT.

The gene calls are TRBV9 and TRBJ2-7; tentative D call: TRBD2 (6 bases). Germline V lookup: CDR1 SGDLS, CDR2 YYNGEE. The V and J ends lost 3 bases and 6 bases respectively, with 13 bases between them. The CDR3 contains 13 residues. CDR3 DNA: TGTGCCAGCAGCGCCTTACTAGCCGGCGAGCAGTACTTC. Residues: CASSALLAGEQYF.

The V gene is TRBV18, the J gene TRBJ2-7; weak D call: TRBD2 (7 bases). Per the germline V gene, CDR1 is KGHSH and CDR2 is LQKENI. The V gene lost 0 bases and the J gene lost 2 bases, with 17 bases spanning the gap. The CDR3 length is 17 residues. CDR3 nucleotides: TGTGCCAGCTCACCACCGGTGTTCGGAGGGGGGGCCTACGAGCAGTACTTC. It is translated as CASSPPVFGGGAYEQYF.

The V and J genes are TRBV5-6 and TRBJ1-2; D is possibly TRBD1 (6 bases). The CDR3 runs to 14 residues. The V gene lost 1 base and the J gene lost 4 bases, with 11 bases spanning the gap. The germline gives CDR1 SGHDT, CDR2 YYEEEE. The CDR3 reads CASSLLGRGYGYTF. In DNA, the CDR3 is TGTGCCAGCAGCTTGCTGGGCAGGGGCTATGGCTACACCTTC.

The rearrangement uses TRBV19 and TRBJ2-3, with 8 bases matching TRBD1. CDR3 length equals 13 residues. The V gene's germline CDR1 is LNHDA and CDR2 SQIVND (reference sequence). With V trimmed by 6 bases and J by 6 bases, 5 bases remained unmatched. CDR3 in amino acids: CASRGQERDTQYF. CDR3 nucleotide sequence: TGTGCCAGTAGGGGACAGGAGAGGGATACGCAGTATTTT.